This T cell receptor beta chain was identified in a study of blood T cell repertoires in COVID-19. Study information: Both acute and convalescent COVID-19 samples were obtained from the United States, Italy and Spain.

This clone appeared a few times. Per the original data handling: Amplification of reference gene primers was used by the study to estimate nucleated cell counts. Measured with immunoSEQ multiplex PCR; TCRdb has only the in-frame clones, and not every one. Clonal size and the V and J genes are those of that table, whereas D and trimming came from the DNA. The table lists 65,000 to 85,000 clones, about 83% of them singletons. Germline V gives CDR1 SGDLS, CDR2 YYNGEE. CDR3 size: 13 residues. The V and J ends lost 3 bases and 3 bases respectively, with 10 bases between them. Specimen: peripheral blood. The rearrangement uses TRBV9 and TRBJ2-7; tentatively, D is TRBD2 (5 bases). This clonotype was sampled from a man between 50 and 59 years old with active COVID-19. Here the CDR3 reads CASSDAGNYEQYF. Here the CDR3 DNA reads TGTGCCAGCAGCGACGCCGGGAACTACGAGCAGTACTTC.